This T cell receptor (beta chain) was recovered during a study of T cells in Graves' hyperthyroidism and ophthalmopathy. Study findings and constraints: The model forecast ophthalmopathy, anticipating it by a median around 6.4 months before onset.

A lack of ophthalmopathy progression within 18 months defined stable Graves' hyperthyroidism. About this clonotype itself: Its antigen remains unidentified.

Germline values: CDR1 KGHDR, CDR2 SFDVKD. This CDR3 is 14 amino acids long. Unmatched junction bases numbered 3, after V lost 4 bases and J lost 1 base. Template material for amplifying TCR beta CDR3 regions consisted of RNA transcripts. Researchers ran a first-round RT-PCR on the TCR CDR3 using the HTBI primer set. TCRdb re-called the multiplex PCR reads with MiXCR, one entry per CDR3 protein. The sample contains approximately 210,000 distinct CDR3 sequences, about 15% of which appear only once. The specimen was blood. The V call is TRBV24-1, the J call TRBJ2-7, with TRBD2 identical over 7 bases. This clonotype originated in a man aged 50 to 59 with Graves' hyperthyroidism. The CDR3 nucleotides read TGTGCCACCAGTGACCCTAGCGGTTCCTACGAGCAGTACTTC. Its protein product is CATSDPSGSYEQYF.